These 23 T cell receptor beta chains share one sample of origin, sequenced in a study of blood T cells in healthy people across ages. The use of a sample-barcoded 5' primer and a J-beta primer mix characterized a second PCR of about 6 to 12 cycles. TCRdb ran MiXCR on the 5' RACE reads and lists one entry per CDR3 protein. There are 1.5 million to 2 million distinct CDR3 sequences in the sample; about 39% occur only once, and 20% to 25% lies in the top ten. Sequenced: blood. The receptors originated from a human donor in good health.

This clonotype occurred many times. The V call is TRBV29-1, the J call TRBJ2-7; 7 nucleotides agree with TRBD1. Germline V gene lookup returns CDR1 SQVTM and CDR2 ANQGSEA. Losses at the gene ends were 6 bases for V and 3 bases for J; bases not matched to a gene: 2. The CDR3 contains 11 residues. The CDR3 sequence: CSVGQSYEQYF. The CDR3 nucleotides are TGCAGCGTGGGACAGAGCTACGAGCAGTACTTC.

The J gene is TRBJ1-5, the V gene TRBV20-1; D uncertain. V lost 0 bases, J lost 8 bases, and 14 bases lay in between. The germline V gene has CDR1 DFQATT and CDR2 SNEGSKA (reference sequence). This CDR3 contains 14 residues. The CDR3 DNA reads TGCAGTGCTAGAGATCTTCGTGGGCGCGAGCCCCAGCATTTT. Its protein product is CSARDLRGREPQHF.

This clonotype turned up a few times. In DNA form, the CDR3 reads TGCAGTGCTAGATTGGGCTACTACGAGCAGTACTTC. It is translated as CSARLGYYEQYF. V is TRBV20-1 and J is TRBJ2-7; D uncertain. Germline V gene data show CDR1 as DFQATT and CDR2 as SNEGSKA (reference sequence). This CDR3 contains 12 residues. V shed 2 bases and J shed 3 bases, with 8 bases lying between them.

The rearrangement joins TRBV21-1 to TRBJ2-4; TRBD1, the D gene given by the table, was not confirmed from the DNA. The J call may not be correct, given that the DNA end is closer to TRBJ2-7. TRBV21-1 is a pseudogene segment. The CDR3 covers 18 residues. CDR3 in amino acids: CASSKVETVHSHYYEQYF. In DNA, the CDR3 is TGTGCCAGCAGCAAAGTAGAGACAGTACATTCACACTACTACGAGCAGTACTTC.

This chain links TRBV5-1 with TRBJ1-1; 10 bases line up with TRBD1. V trimming: 4 bases; J trimming: 1 base; junction bases outside the gene matches: 7. The germline CDR1 and CDR2 sequences are SGHRS and YFSETQ. This CDR3 is built from 16 residues. The CDR3 here is CASSATGGNRNTEAFF. CDR3 coding DNA: TGCGCCAGCAGCGCGACAGGGGGCAATAGGAACACTGAAGCTTTCTTT.

The V call is TRBV7-8, the J call TRBJ2-1; D gene unclear. There are 15 residues in the CDR3. Germline V gene data show CDR1 as SGHVS and CDR2 as FQNEAQ. V was cut by 5 bases and J by 6 bases, with 17 bases left in between. CDR3 sequence (DNA): TGTGCCAGCAGCCTTGGAGTCGCCCAATTCAATGAGCAGTTCTTC. Translation gives CASSLGVAQFNEQFF.

The gene calls are TRBV12-3 or TRBV12-4 and TRBJ2-5; D may be TRBD1 (7 bases). Judging by the DNA end, TRBJ2-7 fits better; the J call may be wrong. The CDR3 spans 14 residues. The CDR3 region has the DNA TGTGCCAGCAGTTTAACAGGGGACTTCGTCGAGCAGTACTTC. Residues: CASSLTGDFVEQYF.

The genes are TRBV7-2 and TRBJ1-2, with D maybe TRBD1 (5 bases). The V end lost 7 bases, the J end lost 3 bases, and 15 bases lay between the germline ends. The CDR3 sequence is 14 residues long. CDR1 and CDR2 from the germline V gene are SGHTA and FQGNSA. CDR3 sequence: CASTYGDGYYGYTF. The CDR3 DNA sequence: TGTGCCAGCACCTACGGGGACGGATACTATGGCTACACCTTC. Combining the CDR3 with reference TRBV7-2 and TRBJ1-2 gives the whole variable domain GAGVSQSPSNKVTEKGKDVELRCDPISGHTALYWYRQSLGQGLEFLIYFQGNSAPDKSGLPSDRFSAERTGGSVSTLTIQRTQQEDSAVYLCASTYGDGYYGYTFGSGTRLTVV.

The genes are TRBV6-6 and TRBJ1-1; D uncertain. The CDR3 extends over 14 amino acids. Germline CDR1 is MNHNY and CDR2 is SVGAGI (reference sequence). The V end lost 0 bases, the J end lost 4 bases, and 9 bases lay between the germline ends. The CDR3 is CASSYSIGSTEAFF. The DNA of the CDR3 is TGTGCCAGCAGTTACTCGATTGGGAGCACTGAAGCTTTCTTT.

The chain carries TRBV7-8 and TRBJ2-5, with a tentative D call TRBD2 (5 bases). CDR1 and CDR2 from the germline V gene are SGHVS and FQNEAQ. The V end was cut by 2 bases, the J end by 2 bases, with 12 bases between. This CDR3 contains 15 residues. This CDR3 is CASSLLTRRQETQYF. DNA for the CDR3: TGTGCCAGCAGCTTACTAACTAGGAGGCAAGAGACCCAGTACTTC. Variable domain in full (rest from reference TRBV7-8 and TRBJ2-5): GAGVSQSPRYKVAKRGQDVALRCDPISGHVSLFWYQQALGQGPEFLTYFQNEAQLDKSGLPSDRFFAERPEGSVSTLKIQRTQQEDSAVYLCASSLLTRRQETQYFGPGTRLLVL.

On this clonotype itself: With a much larger clone just one base away, this may be a read error. The chain carries TRBV6-5 and TRBJ2-1; 9 bases are shared with TRBD2. The CDR3 has 16 residues. CDR1 and CDR2 (germline): MNHEY, SVGAGI. CDR3 protein: CAGSPYSAGGRNEQFF. CDR3 DNA sequence: TGTGCCGGCAGTCCTTATTCTGCGGGGGGGCGTAATGAGCAGTTCTTC.

The chain is built from TRBV3-1 and TRBJ1-2; a weak D match, TRBD1 (5 bases). This CDR3 region has 16 residues. The V end was cut by 2 bases, the J end by 6 bases, with 19 bases between. Per the germline V gene, CDR1 is LGHDT and CDR2 is YNNKEL (reference sequence). The CDR3 bases are TGTGCCAGCAGCCAAAGGTGGCGTACGGGGGGTGATGGCTACACCTTC. Translating it yields CASSQRWRTGGDGYTF. Variable domain in full (rest from reference TRBV3-1 and TRBJ1-2): DTAVSQTPKYLVTQMGNDKSIKCEQNLGHDTMYWYKQDSKKFLKIMFSYNNKELIINETVPNRFSPKSPDKAHLNLHINSLELGDSAVYFCASSQRWRTGGDGYTFGSGTRLTVV.

Only a few counts were recorded for this clonotype. The J gene is TRBJ2-1, the V gene TRBV7-2; TRBD2 aligns across 7 bases. CDR3 size: 14 residues. V lost 7 bases, J lost 4 bases, and 7 bases stayed unmatched. Germline V gene data show CDR1 as SGHTA and CDR2 as FQGNSA. The CDR3 DNA reads as TGTGCCAGCAAATTAGCGGGCCGTTACAATGAGCAGTTCTTC. Its protein product is CASKLAGRYNEQFF.

This rearrangement joins TRBV6-5 to TRBJ1-1; perhaps TRBD1 as D (6 bases). Between the trimmed V and J ends, which lost 1 base and 5 bases, there was a span of 8 bases. Germline V gene lookup returns CDR1 MNHEY and CDR2 SVGAGI. The CDR3 sequence is 13 residues long. DNA of the CDR3: TGTGCCAGCAGTTACTACAGGGCGACTGAAGCTTTCTTT. The encoded protein is CASSYYRATEAFF.

This clonotype has only a few counts. The chain has TRBV5-5 and TRBJ1-6; D may be TRBD1 (6 bases). Germline V lookup: CDR1 SGHKS, CDR2 YYEKEE (reference sequence). The V gene lost 3 bases and the J gene lost 5 bases, with 15 bases spanning the gap. The CDR3 sequence is 16 residues long. The CDR3 protein is CASSWDTPTNNSPLHF. The CDR3 region has the DNA TGTGCCAGCAGCTGGGACACCCCGACGAATAATTCACCCCTCCACTTT.

The chain carries TRBV20-1 and TRBJ1-1, with 7 bases that match TRBD1. The CDR3 runs to 13 residues. The V and J ends lost 7 bases and 0 bases, in that order; junction bases with no gene match: 5. From germline, CDR1 is DFQATT and CDR2 SNEGSKA (reference sequence). The CDR3 is CSVRRGLNTEAFF. CDR3 DNA: TGCAGTGTTCGGAGGGGGCTGAACACTGAAGCTTTCTTT.

This clonotype was detected only a few times. V gene TRBV5-1 combines with J gene TRBJ2-1; 9 positions agree with TRBD2. CDR3 length: 16 residues. After removal of 4 bases from V and 0 bases from J, the junction contained 5 bases not matched to a gene. The V gene's germline CDR1 is SGHRS and CDR2 YFSETQ. The chain's CDR3 is CASSPRLADSYNEQFF. In nucleotides, the CDR3 is TGCGCCAGCAGCCCAAGACTAGCGGACTCCTACAATGAGCAGTTCTTC.

This chain's CDR3 is CASALIGDTEAFF. CDR3 nucleotide sequence: TGTGCCAGCGCCCTGATCGGGGACACTGAAGCTTTCTTT. The chain couples TRBV12-3 or TRBV12-4 to TRBJ1-1, with D unresolved. CDR3 length: 13 residues. V was pared by 8 bases and J by 3 bases, with 13 bases between.

This chain joins TRBV5-6 and TRBJ1-2, with D unclear. V was pared by 3 bases and J by 0 bases, with 12 bases between. CDR1 and CDR2 from the germline V gene are SGHDT and YYEEEE. This CDR3 has 15 residues. The CDR3 DNA reads as TGTGCCAGCAGCTGGACGGGAACATCTAACTATGGCTACACCTTC. This encodes CASSWTGTSNYGYTF.

This clonotype turned up a few times. J is TRBJ2-1 and V is TRBV4-3; D gene ambiguous. There are 16 residues in the CDR3. Germline-derived CDR1 and CDR2 are LGHNA and YSLEER. V was clipped by 0 bases and J by 0 bases, with 9 bases between them. CDR3 protein: CASSQESLNSYNEQFF. The CDR3 region has the DNA TGCGCCAGCAGCCAAGAATCTTTAAACTCCTACAATGAGCAGTTCTTC.

The V gene is TRBV20-1, the J gene TRBJ1-4, with D possibly being TRBD1 (5 bases). The CDR3 is 15 amino acids. V was trimmed by 0 bases and J by 8 bases, leaving 16 bases between them. Germline V gene data show CDR1 as DFQATT and CDR2 as SNEGSKA (reference sequence). The CDR3 nucleotides read TGCAGTGCTAGAGATTATATCCAGGGTGGGGAAAAACTGTTTTTT. It translates to CSARDYIQGGEKLFF.

The V gene is TRBV11-2, the J gene TRBJ2-3; 7 positions agree with TRBD1. The CDR3 is made up of 15 amino acids. Germline V gene lookup returns CDR1 SGHAT and CDR2 FQNNGV. The J segment lost 6 bases and the V segment lost 5 bases, leaving 11 bases of the junction unmatched. The CDR3 bases are TGTGCCAGCAGCGGGACAGACCGTGTTGGCGATACGCAGTATTTT. Translation: CASSGTDRVGDTQYF.

The rearrangement links TRBV21-1 to TRBJ2-7; TRBD1 is the table's D call, not checked against the DNA. TRBV21-1 counts as a pseudogene. The CDR3 covers 16 residues. Here the CDR3 DNA reads TGTGCCAGCAGCAAAGTGGTAGGGACAGAGGACTACGAGCAGTACTTC. Amino acid sequence: CASSKVVGTEDYEQYF.